This T cell receptor (beta chain) was recorded in a study of T-cell reconstitution after alpha-beta-depleted transplantation in children. General study results and limits: Reportedly, roughly two months post-transplant, alpha-beta T cells arose from several hundred expanded graft clones.

In regard to this clonotype: What it binds is not known.

Germline values: CDR1 LGHNA, CDR2 YNFKEQ. Trimming cost V 1 base and J 2 bases; bases outside gene matches: 10. The CDR3 is 17 residues long. It was with unique molecular identifiers that the TCRbeta library was prepared. MiXCR, applied by TCRdb to the PCR reads, yields one record per CDR3 protein. The sample holds almost 500,000 distinct CDR3 sequences, roughly a tenth seen once. The material was PBMCs, obtained before TCRalphabeta/CD19-depleted stem cell transplant. The gene calls are TRBV4-2 and TRBJ2-7; 8 bases align to TRBD1. The clonotype comes from a child aged 2-15 years with inherited bone marrow failure, due to receive a stem cell transplant. CDR3 region: CASSQGAPGQATYEQYF. The DNA of the CDR3 is TGTGCCAGCAGCCAAGGGGCACCGGGACAGGCGACCTACGAGCAGTACTTC.